These T cell receptor beta chains were read from a single sample in a study of blood T cell repertoires in COVID-19. Clones were read by immunoSEQ multiplex PCR, and TCRdb kept only the in-frame ones, dropping some. The table includes 150,000 to 200,000 clones, 88% detected once. Sequenced sample: peripheral blood. The receptor source for this set is a human donor in a cohort sampled during active COVID-19. Each CDR3 is given with its conserved first and last residue. Each record gives: J gene, V gene, D gene, clone size, CDR3 protein, CDR3 DNA. A D gene is named only where the DNA matches it firmly. Only part of the rows carry a size: once, few, many, or a class if the clone is expanded.

TRBJ2-7 | TRBV5-4 | NA | NA | CASSLNLEFPREQYF | TGTGCCAGCAGCTTGAATCTTGAGTTTCCTAGAGAGCAGTACTTC
TRBJ2-2 | TRBV25-1 | TRBD2 | NA | CASSLAGGSTGELFF | TGTGCCAGCAGCCTAGCGGGAGGGAGCACCGGGGAGCTGTTTTTT
TRBJ1-2 | TRBV7-9 | NA | NA | CASSLERTGLNYGYTF | TGTGCCAGCAGCTTAGAGAGAACAGGGTTGAACTATGGCTACACCTTC
TRBJ2-7 | TRBV9 | TRBD2 | NA | CASSVGVAGGREQYF | TGTGCCAGCAGCGTAGGGGTAGCGGGAGGTCGGGAGCAGTACTTC
TRBJ2-6 | TRBV5-1 | NA | NA | CASGTPSGANVLTF | TGCGCTTCCGGGACACCCTCTGGGGCCAACGTCCTGACTTTC
TRBJ2-1 | TRBV5-1 | NA | NA | CASSLGGDYYNEQFF | TGCGCCAGCAGCTTGGGCGGGGATTACTACAATGAGCAGTTCTTC
TRBJ2-3 | TRBV5-5 | TRBD2 | NA | CASSLAGTSGATDTQYF | TGTGCCAGCAGCTTGGCGGGGACTAGCGGGGCTACAGATACGCAGTATTTT
TRBJ2-7 | TRBV6-4 | TRBD1 | NA | CASERQGYEQYF | TGTGCCAGCGAACGACAGGGCTACGAGCAGTACTTC
TRBJ1-5 | TRBV27 | NA | NA | CASSNRREQPQHF | TGTGCCAGCAGCAATAGACGGGAGCAGCCCCAGCATTTT
TRBJ2-7 | TRBV2 | TRBD1 | NA | CASTYPGTGSYEQYF | TGTGCCAGCACCTATCCGGGGACAGGGTCCTACGAGCAGTACTTC
TRBJ1-4 | TRBV5-6 | TRBD1 | NA | CASSSRGLAEKLFF | TGTGCCAGCAGCTCCAGGGGGCTGGCTGAAAAACTGTTTTTT
TRBJ1-5 | TRBV27 | NA | NA | CASSFGGGQVGNQPQHF | TGTGCCAGCAGTTTTGGGGGCGGCCAAGTCGGCAATCAGCCCCAGCATTTT
TRBJ1-1 | TRBV18 | NA | once | CASSPNRGQTNTEAFF | TGTGCCAGCTCACCCAACCGAGGACAGACGAACACTGAAGCTTTCTTT
TRBJ1-3 | TRBV19 | TRBD1 | NA | CASSTGQGGSGNTIYF | TGTGCCAGTAGCACCGGACAGGGAGGCTCTGGAAACACCATATATTTT
TRBJ1-1 | TRBV11-2 | TRBD1 | once | CASSPPRGSEAFF | TGTGCCAGCAGTCCCCCCAGGGGGAGTGAAGCTTTCTTT
TRBJ2-3 | TRBV27 | TRBD2 | NA | CASSFRGLATDTQYF | TGTGCCAGCAGTTTTCGAGGACTAGCCACAGATACGCAGTATTTT
TRBJ2-7 | TRBV4-1 | TRBD1 | NA | CASSQAGQGAHEQYF | TGCGCCAGCAGCCAAGCGGGACAGGGGGCCCACGAGCAGTACTTC